This T cell receptor (beta chain) was retrieved from a study of human T cells and chemical hapten exposure. Study-level information: Patch tests applied 0.01% DPC to the upper back and were scored after 6 days.

The table lists this clonotype with many counts. Stated time point: patch test 1, 2 weeks after DPC sensitization. Described treatment: therapeutic diphenylcyclopropenone sensitization with weekly scalp DPC. Germline V gives CDR1 SNHLY, CDR2 FYNNEI. The CDR3 is 14 amino acids. With 6 bases clipped from V and 9 bases from J, the junction kept 10 bases outside the gene matches. Individual cDNA molecules had unique molecular identifiers attached to them by the library. Using its own MiXCR run on the RACE reads, TCRdb lists one record per CDR3 protein. The data hold roughly 200,000 distinct CDR3 sequences, with approximately 20% observed a single time.

Sequenced here: whole blood, sampled in connection with sensitization to the hapten diphenylcyclopropenone (DPC). The chain carries TRBV2 and TRBJ1-5; the match to TRBD1 covers 8 bases. The clonotype was recovered from a woman in her forties or fifties with alopecia areata. Some clones in this sample may be carry-over from other donors' samples. The CDR3 DNA reads TGTGCCAGCAGCGTACAGGGGGAGCGAGGGCCCCAGCATTTT. Translation: CASSVQGERGPQHF.